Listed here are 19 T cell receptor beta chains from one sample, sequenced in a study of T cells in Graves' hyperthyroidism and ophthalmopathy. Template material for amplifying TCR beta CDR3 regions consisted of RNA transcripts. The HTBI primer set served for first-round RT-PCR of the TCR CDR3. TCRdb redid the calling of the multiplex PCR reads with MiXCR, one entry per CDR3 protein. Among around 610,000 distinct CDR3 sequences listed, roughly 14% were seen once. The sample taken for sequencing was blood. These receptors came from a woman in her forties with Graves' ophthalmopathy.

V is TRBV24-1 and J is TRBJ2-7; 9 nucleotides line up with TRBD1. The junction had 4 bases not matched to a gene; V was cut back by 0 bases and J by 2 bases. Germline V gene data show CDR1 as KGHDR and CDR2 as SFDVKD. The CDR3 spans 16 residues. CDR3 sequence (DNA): TGTGCCACCAGTGATTTGCCCGGGGACAGGGCCTACGAGCAGTACTTC. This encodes CATSDLPGDRAYEQYF.

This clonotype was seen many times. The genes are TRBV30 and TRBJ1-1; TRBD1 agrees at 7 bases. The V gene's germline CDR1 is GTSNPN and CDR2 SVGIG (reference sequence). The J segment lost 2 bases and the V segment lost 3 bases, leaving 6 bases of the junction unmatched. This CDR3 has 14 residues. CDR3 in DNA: TGTGCCTGGAGCCCAGGGGGGCATAACACTGAAGCTTTCTTT. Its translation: CAWSPGGHNTEAFF.

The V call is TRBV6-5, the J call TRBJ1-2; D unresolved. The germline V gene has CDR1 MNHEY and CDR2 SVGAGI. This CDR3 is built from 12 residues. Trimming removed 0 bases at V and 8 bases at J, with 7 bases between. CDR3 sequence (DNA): TGTGCCAGCAGTTACTCAGGGTGGGGCTACACCTTC. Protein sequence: CASSYSGWGYTF.

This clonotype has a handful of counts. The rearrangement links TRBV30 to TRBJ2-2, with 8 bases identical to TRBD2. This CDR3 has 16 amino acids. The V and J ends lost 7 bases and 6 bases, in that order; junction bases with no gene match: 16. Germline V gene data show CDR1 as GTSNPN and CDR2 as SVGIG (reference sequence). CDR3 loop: CASPLHSGSVAGELFF. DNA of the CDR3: TGTGCCTCCCCACTGCACAGCGGGAGTGTGGCCGGGGAGCTGTTTTTT.

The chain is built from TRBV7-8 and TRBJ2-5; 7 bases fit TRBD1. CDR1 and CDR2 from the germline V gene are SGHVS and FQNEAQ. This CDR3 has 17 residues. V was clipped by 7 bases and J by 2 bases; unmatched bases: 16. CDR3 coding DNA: TGTGCCAGCAACTTTCCCGGCCCTACAGGGGCACAAGAGACCCAGTACTTC. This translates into CASNFPGPTGAQETQYF.

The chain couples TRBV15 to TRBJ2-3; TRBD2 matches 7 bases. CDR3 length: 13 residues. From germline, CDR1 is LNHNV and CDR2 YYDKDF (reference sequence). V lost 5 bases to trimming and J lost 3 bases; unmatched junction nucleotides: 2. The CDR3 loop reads CATSGRVTDTQYF. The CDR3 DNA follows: TGTGCCACCAGCGGGAGGGTTACAGATACGCAGTATTTT.

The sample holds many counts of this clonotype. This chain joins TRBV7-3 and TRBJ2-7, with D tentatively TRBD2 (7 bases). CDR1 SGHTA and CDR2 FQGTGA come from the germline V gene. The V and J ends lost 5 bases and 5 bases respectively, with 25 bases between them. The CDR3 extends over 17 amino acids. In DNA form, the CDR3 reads TGTGCCAGCAGCCCCCTATTTAGGGGGAGGGCCAGGGACGAGCAGTACTTC. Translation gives CASSPLFRGRARDEQYF.

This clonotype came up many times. CDR3 amino acids: CASSSQGARETQYF. Here the CDR3 DNA reads TGTGCCAGCAGTAGCCAGGGGGCCCGAGAGACCCAGTACTTC. This sequence joins TRBV6-2 or TRBV6-3 and TRBJ2-5; TRBD1 agrees at 8 bases. In germline, CDR1 is MNHEY, CDR2 SVGEGT. V lost 5 bases, J lost 4 bases, and 6 bases stayed unmatched. This CDR3 is 14 amino acids long.

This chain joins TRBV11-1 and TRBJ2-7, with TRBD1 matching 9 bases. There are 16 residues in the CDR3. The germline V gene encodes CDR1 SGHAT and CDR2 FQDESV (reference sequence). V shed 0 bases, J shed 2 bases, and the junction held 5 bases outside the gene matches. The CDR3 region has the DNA TGTGCCAGCAGCTTAGCGACGGGACAGGGTACCTACGAGCAGTACTTC. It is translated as CASSLATGQGTYEQYF.

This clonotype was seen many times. The CDR3 spells CAISAGTSGSMWTQYF. CDR3 nucleotides: TGTGCCATCAGTGCGGGGACTAGCGGGAGCATGTGGACCCAGTACTTC. The chain recombines TRBV10-3 with TRBJ2-5, with 14 bases matching TRBD2. This CDR3 has 16 residues. Trimming took 4 bases from V and 7 from J; bases not matched to a gene: 8. The germline V gene has CDR1 ENHRY and CDR2 SYGVKD.

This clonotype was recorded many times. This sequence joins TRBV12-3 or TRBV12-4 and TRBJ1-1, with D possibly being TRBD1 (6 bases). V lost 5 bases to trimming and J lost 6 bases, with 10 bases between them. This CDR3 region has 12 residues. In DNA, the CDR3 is TGTGCCAGCAGTGTACAGGGTCCTGAAGCTTTCTTT. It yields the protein CASSVQGPEAFF.

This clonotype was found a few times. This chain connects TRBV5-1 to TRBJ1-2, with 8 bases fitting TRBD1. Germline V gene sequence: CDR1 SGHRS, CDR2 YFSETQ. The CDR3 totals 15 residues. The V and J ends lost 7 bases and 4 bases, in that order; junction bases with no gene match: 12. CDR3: CASALTGEALYGYTF. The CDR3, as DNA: TGCGCCAGCGCCCTGACAGGGGAGGCCCTCTATGGCTACACCTTC.

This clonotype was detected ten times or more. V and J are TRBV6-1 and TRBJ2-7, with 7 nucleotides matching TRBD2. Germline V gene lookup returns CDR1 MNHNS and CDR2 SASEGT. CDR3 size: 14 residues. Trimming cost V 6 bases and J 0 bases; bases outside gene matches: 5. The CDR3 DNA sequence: TGTGCCAGCAGATGGGGGGGGAACTCCTACGAGCAGTACTTC. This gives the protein CASRWGGNSYEQYF.

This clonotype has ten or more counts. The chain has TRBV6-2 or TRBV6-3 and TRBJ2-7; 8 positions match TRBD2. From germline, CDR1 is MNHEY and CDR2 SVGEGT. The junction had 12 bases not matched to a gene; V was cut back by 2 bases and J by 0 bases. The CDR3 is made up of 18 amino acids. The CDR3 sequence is CASSYGTSAGGSSYEQYF. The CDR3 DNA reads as TGTGCCAGCAGTTACGGTACCTCGGCGGGAGGCAGCTCCTACGAGCAGTACTTC.

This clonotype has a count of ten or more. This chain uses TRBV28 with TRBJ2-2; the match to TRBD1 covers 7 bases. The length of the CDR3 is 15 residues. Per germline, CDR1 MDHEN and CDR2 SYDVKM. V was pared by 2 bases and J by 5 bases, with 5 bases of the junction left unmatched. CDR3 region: CASSLRGLRTGELFF. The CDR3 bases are TGTGCCAGCAGTTTAAGGGGGCTACGAACCGGGGAGCTGTTTTTT. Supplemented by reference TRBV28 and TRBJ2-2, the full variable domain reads DVKVTQSSRYLVKRTGEKVFLECVQDMDHENMFWYRQDPGLGLRLIYFSYDVKMKEKGDIPEGYSVSREKKERFSLILESASTNQTSMYLCASSLRGLRTGELFFGEGSRLTVL.

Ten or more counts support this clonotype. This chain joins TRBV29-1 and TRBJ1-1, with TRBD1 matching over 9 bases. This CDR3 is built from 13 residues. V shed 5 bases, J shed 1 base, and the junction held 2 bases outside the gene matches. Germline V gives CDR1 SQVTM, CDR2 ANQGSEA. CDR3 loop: CSVLQGANTEAFF. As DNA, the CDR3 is TGCAGCGTTCTACAGGGGGCGAACACTGAAGCTTTCTTT.

The CDR3 loop reads CASSGTSGRQYEQYF. CDR3 nucleotides: TGTGCCAGCAGCGGGACTAGCGGGAGGCAGTACGAGCAGTACTTC. The V gene is TRBV7-9, the J gene TRBJ2-7; 15 positions agree with TRBD2. The CDR3 has 15 residues. V trimming: 5 bases; J trimming: 4 bases; junction bases outside the gene matches: 3. Germline V CDR1 and CDR2: SEHNR, FQNEAQ (reference sequence).

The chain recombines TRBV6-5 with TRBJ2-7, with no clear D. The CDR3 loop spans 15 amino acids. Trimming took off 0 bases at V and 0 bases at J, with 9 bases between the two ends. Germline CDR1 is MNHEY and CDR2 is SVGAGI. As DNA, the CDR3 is TGTGCCAGCAGTTACTCGCTGGGTAGCTCCTACGAGCAGTACTTC. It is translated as CASSYSLGSSYEQYF.

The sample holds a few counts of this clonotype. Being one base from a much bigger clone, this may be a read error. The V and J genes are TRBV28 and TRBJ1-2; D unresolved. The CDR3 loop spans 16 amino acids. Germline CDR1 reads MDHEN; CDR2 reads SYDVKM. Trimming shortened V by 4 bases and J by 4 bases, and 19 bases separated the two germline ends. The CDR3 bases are TGTGCCAGCAGTTCGACACTAACCTTAGCCTCCTATGGCTACACCTTC. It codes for CASSSTLTLASYGYTF.